The 19 T cell receptor beta chains reported below all come from one sample, sequenced in a study of blood T cell repertoires in COVID-19. The protocol was immunoSEQ multiplex PCR, while the TCRdb copy is restricted to in-frame clones and leaves out a portion. Here the sample spans under 300,000 clones, around nine tenths being singletons. The specimen sequenced was PBMCs or T cells enriched from blood (not recorded which). The receptors derive from a woman aged 18-35 years who had recovered from COVID-19.

V is TRBV14 and J is TRBJ2-2, with TRBD1 matching 11 bases. This CDR3 is 18 amino acids long. Germline lookup yields CDR1 SGHDN and CDR2 FVKESK. V shed 0 bases and J 5 bases; nucleotides not matched to a gene: 8. CDR3 DNA: TGTGCCAGCAGCCAAGATACCAGGGGGACAGGGGGGACCGGGGAGCTGTTTTTT. It codes for CASSQDTRGTGGTGELFF. Supplemented by reference TRBV14 and TRBJ2-2, the full variable domain reads EAGVTQFPSHSVIEKGQTVTLRCDPISGHDNLYWYRRVMGKEIKFLLHFVKESKQDESGMPNNRFLAERTGGTYSTLKVQPAELEDSGVYFCASSQDTRGTGGTGELFFGEGSRLTVL.

The J gene is TRBJ2-4, the V gene TRBV6-5, with 9 bases matching TRBD1. The CDR3 length is 14 residues. Per the germline V gene, CDR1 is MNHEY and CDR2 is SVGAGI. Germline trimming cut 4 bases from V and 8 bases from J; bases unmatched to any gene: 6. CDR3 in amino acids: CASSSGTGFDIQYF. The DNA of the CDR3 is TGTGCCAGCAGTTCGGGGACAGGGTTTGACATTCAGTACTTC.

The chain uses TRBV3-1 (or the pseudogene TRBV3-2) and TRBJ1-1, with D possibly TRBD1 on 6 matching bases. Germline V CDR1 and CDR2: LGHDT, YNNKEL (reference sequence). This CDR3 spans 14 amino acids. Between the trimmed V and J ends, which lost 1 base and 5 bases, there was a span of 11 bases. The CDR3: CASSQGGRGTEAFF. The CDR3 coding sequence is TGTGCCAGCAGCCAAGGGGGGCGGGGGACTGAAGCTTTCTTT.

This clone appeared once. The V call is TRBV7-9, the J call TRBJ2-7, with 8 positions matching TRBD1. The CDR3 is made up of 14 amino acids. Germline V gene data show CDR1 as SEHNR and CDR2 as FQNEAQ (reference sequence). The V segment lost 0 bases and the J segment 7 bases; nucleotides outside the gene matches: 5. The CDR3 region is CASSLAADREEQYF. CDR3 coding DNA: TGTGCCAGCAGCTTAGCGGCGGACAGGGAAGAGCAGTACTTC.

The chain employs TRBV2 and TRBJ2-1; D may be TRBD2 (6 bases). In germline, CDR1 is SNHLY, CDR2 FYNNEI. The V gene lost 2 bases and the J gene lost 5 bases, with 10 bases spanning the gap. The CDR3 contains 14 residues. Here the CDR3 DNA reads TGTGCCAGCAGTGAATTCGGGGGAAACAATGAGCAGTTCTTC. Translating gives CASSEFGGNNEQFF.

V is TRBV4-3 and J is TRBJ1-2, with a possible D match to TRBD1 (6 bases). The germline V gene encodes CDR1 LGHNA and CDR2 YSLEER. CDR3 length: 13 residues. V was cut by 0 bases and J by 8 bases, with 10 bases left in between. The CDR3 reads CASSQDKGTGYTF. CDR3 in DNA: TGCGCCAGCAGCCAAGATAAGGGGACAGGCTACACCTTC.

This chain joins TRBV6-6 and TRBJ2-7; D not certain. Looked up from germline, CDR1 is MNHNY and CDR2 is SVGAGI (reference sequence). The CDR3 has 14 amino acids. The ends were cut back, 0 bases at V and 5 bases at J, with 11 bases in the middle. The CDR3 DNA reads TGTGCCAGCAGTTACTCGGTGAGGTACCACGAGCAGTACTTC. Protein: CASSYSVRYHEQYF.

The chain has TRBV11-1 and TRBJ2-2; 13 bases are a match to TRBD2. The length of the CDR3 is 16 residues. J lost 9 bases, V lost 6 bases, and 10 bases had no gene match. Germline assignment: CDR1 SGHAT and CDR2 FQDESV (reference sequence). The CDR3 region has the DNA TGTGCCAGCAGTTCTGGACTAGCGGGAGTGGGCCGGGAGCTGTTTTTT. It specifies CASSSGLAGVGRELFF. The complete variable domain, with remaining parts taken from reference TRBV11-1 and TRBJ2-2, reads EAEVAQSPRYKITEKSQAVAFWCDPISGHATLYWYRQILGQGPELLVQFQDESVVDDSQLPKDRFSAERLKGVDSTLKIQPAELGDSAMYLCASSSGLAGVGRELFFGEGSRLTVL.

The table lists this clone with a few counts. The chain joins TRBV5-6 to TRBJ1-2; no clear D gene. Trimming removed 3 bases from V and 3 bases from J, with 18 bases in between. CDR3 size: 16 residues. Germline V gene data show CDR1 as SGHDT and CDR2 as YYEEEE. DNA for the CDR3: TGTGCCAGCAGCTATTTGTTAGAGGGTTCCCACTATGGCTACACCTTC. This codes for CASSYLLEGSHYGYTF.

The rearrangement joins TRBV28 to TRBJ1-1, with D unclear. With 5 bases removed from V and 4 bases from J, the gap between germline ends came to 8 bases. From germline, CDR1 is MDHEN and CDR2 SYDVKM. The length of the CDR3 is 12 residues. The CDR3 sequence: CASSTPVTEAFF. As DNA, the CDR3 is TGTGCCAGCAGTACCCCGGTCACTGAAGCTTTCTTT.

For the CDR3, the DNA is TGTGCCAGCAGCCATAGAATCCGAACACAGCCTGACAGATTCCCCACCCTCGGTAATGAAAAACTGTTTTTT. Translation gives CASSHRIRTQPDRFPTLGNEKLFF. This chain links TRBV6-2 or TRBV6-3 with TRBJ1-4, with D possibly matching TRBD1 (5 bases). Trimming took off 6 bases at V and 4 bases at J, with 42 bases between the two ends. Germline lookup yields CDR1 MNHEY and CDR2 SVGEGT. CDR3 length: 24 amino acids.

The rearrangement uses TRBV7-2 and TRBJ1-5, with 7 bases that match TRBD1. The germline gives CDR1 SGHTA, CDR2 FQGNSA. V lost 6 bases to trimming and J lost 6 bases; unmatched junction nucleotides: 11. The CDR3 runs 15 residues. CDR3 loop: CASSPDRVMSQPQHF. The CDR3 DNA is TGTGCCAGCAGTCCCGACAGGGTAATGAGTCAGCCCCAGCATTTT.

This clone has only a few counts. The chain is built from TRBV27 and TRBJ1-6; D is uncertain. Trimming left V 7 bases short and J 6 bases short, with 16 bases between. There are 15 residues in the CDR3. CDR1 MNHEY and CDR2 SMNVEV come from the germline V gene (reference sequence). CDR3 loop: CASTGSGRPNSPLHF. CDR3 DNA sequence: TGTGCCAGCACTGGGAGTGGCAGACCTAATTCACCCCTCCACTTT.

The chain uses TRBV7-9 and TRBJ1-5; D not certain. Germline values: CDR1 SEHNR, CDR2 FQNEAQ (reference sequence). CDR3 size: 13 residues. V lost 1 base and J 7 bases, leaving 8 bases between the germline ends. As DNA, the CDR3 is TGTGCCAGCAGCTTAGGGAGGGCCCAGCCCCAGCATTTT. This codes for CASSLGRAQPQHF.

J is TRBJ1-2 and V is TRBV6-5, with 9 nucleotides matching TRBD1. The CDR3 extends over 13 amino acids. The germline V gene encodes CDR1 MNHEY and CDR2 SVGAGI. V trimming: 5 bases; J trimming: 8 bases; junction bases outside the gene matches: 6. CDR3 nucleotide sequence: TGTGCCAGCAGTACGGGGACAGGGCGGGGCTACACCTTC. This translates into CASSTGTGRGYTF.

The chain joins TRBV15 to TRBJ1-1; TRBD1 is a possible D gene (6 bases). This CDR3 spans 15 amino acids. The germline V gene has CDR1 LNHNV and CDR2 YYDKDF (reference sequence). With 2 bases removed from V and 0 bases from J, the gap between germline ends came to 10 bases. The DNA of the CDR3 is TGTGCCACCAGCAGATCCCAGGGGATGAACACTGAAGCTTTCTTT. This codes for CATSRSQGMNTEAFF.

This sequence joins TRBV11-3 and TRBJ2-3; D not certain. Looked up from germline, CDR1 is SGHNT and CDR2 is YENEEA. The germline V and J ends were trimmed by 1 base and 1 base, with 6 bases remaining between them. This CDR3 region has 14 residues. The CDR3 sequence is CASSLGHGTDTQYF. In DNA form, the CDR3 reads TGTGCCAGCAGCTTAGGACATGGCACAGATACGCAGTATTTT.

The gene calls are TRBV27 and TRBJ1-2; 8 bases map to TRBD1. Germline CDR1 MNHEY, CDR2 SMNVEV (reference sequence). There are 13 residues in the CDR3. The ends lost 6 bases at V and 7 bases at J; junction bases unmatched: 7. The CDR3 region has the DNA TGTGCCAGCAGGGCGTCGGGACAGGCTGGCTACACCTTC. Protein: CASRASGQAGYTF.

Only one count was recorded for this clone. This sequence joins TRBV2 and TRBJ1-2; D might be TRBD1 (6 bases). Trimming left V 7 bases short and J 4 bases short, with 19 bases between. The CDR3 contains 15 residues. Germline lookup yields CDR1 SNHLY and CDR2 FYNNEI. Here the CDR3 reads CASIREEGEIYGYTF. The CDR3 DNA reads TGTGCCAGCATCAGGGAAGAGGGGGAAATCTATGGCTACACCTTC.